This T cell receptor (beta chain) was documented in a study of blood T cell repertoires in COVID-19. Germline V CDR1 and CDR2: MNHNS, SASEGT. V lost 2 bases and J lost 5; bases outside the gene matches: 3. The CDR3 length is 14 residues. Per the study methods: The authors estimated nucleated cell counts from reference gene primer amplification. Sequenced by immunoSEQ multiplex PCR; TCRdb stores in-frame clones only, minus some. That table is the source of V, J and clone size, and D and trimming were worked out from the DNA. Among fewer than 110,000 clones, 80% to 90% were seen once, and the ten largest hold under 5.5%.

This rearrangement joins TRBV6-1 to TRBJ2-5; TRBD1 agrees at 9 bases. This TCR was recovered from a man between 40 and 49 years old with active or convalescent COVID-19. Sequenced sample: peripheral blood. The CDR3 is CASSETGGAETQYF. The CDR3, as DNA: TGTGCCAGCAGTGAAACAGGGGGCGCCGAGACCCAGTACTTC.